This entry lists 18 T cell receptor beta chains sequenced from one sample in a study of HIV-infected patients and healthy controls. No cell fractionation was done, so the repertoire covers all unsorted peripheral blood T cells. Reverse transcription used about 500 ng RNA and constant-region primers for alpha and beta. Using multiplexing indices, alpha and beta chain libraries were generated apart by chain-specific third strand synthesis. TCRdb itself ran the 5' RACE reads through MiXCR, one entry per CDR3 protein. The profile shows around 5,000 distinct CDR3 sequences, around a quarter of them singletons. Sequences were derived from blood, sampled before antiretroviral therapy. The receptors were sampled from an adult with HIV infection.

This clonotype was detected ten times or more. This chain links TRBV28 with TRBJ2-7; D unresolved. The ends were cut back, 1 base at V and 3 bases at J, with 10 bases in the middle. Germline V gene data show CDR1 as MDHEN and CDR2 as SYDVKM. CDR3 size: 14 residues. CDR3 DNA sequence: TGTGCCAGCAGTTTATACCCTCGAAGCTACGAGCAGTACTTC. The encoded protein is CASSLYPRSYEQYF.

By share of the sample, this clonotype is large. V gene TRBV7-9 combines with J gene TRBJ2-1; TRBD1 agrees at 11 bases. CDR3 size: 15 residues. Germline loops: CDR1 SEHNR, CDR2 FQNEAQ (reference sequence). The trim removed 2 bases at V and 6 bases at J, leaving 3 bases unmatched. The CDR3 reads CASSLSDRGLNEQFF. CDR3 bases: TGTGCCAGCAGCTTATCGGACAGGGGGCTCAATGAGCAGTTCTTC.

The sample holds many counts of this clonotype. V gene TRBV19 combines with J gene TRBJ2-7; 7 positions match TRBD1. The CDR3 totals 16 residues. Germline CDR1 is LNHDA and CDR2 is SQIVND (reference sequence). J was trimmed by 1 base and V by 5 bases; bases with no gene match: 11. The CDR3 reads CASSLRAGTASYEQYF. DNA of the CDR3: TGTGCCAGTAGTCTCCGCGCCGGGACAGCTTCCTACGAGCAGTACTTC.

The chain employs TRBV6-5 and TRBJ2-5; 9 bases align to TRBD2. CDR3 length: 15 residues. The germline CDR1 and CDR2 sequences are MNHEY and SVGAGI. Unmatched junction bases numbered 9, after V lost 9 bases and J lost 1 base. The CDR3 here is CARSPWRGGQETQYF. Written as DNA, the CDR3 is TGTGCCAGAAGCCCCTGGCGGGGGGGCCAAGAGACCCAGTACTTC.

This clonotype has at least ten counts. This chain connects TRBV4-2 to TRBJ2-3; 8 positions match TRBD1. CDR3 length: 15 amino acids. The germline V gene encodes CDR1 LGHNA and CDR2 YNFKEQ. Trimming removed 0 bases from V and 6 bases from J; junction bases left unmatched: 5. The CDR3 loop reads CASSQDQGAQDTQYF. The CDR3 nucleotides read TGTGCCAGCAGCCAAGATCAGGGGGCGCAGGATACGCAGTATTTT.

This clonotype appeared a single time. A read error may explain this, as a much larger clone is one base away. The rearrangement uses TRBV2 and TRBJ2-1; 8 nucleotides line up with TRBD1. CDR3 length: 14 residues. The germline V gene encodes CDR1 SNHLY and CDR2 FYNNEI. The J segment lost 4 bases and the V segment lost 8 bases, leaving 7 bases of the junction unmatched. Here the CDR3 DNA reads TGTGCCAGCGATAATTGGGACAGGTACAATGAGCAGTTCTTC. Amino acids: CASDNWDRYNEQFF.

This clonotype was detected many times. The CDR3 here is CASSLTQGYEQYF. The DNA for the CDR3 is TGTGCCAGCAGCTTAACGCAGGGGTACGAGCAGTACTTC. This chain uses TRBV11-2 with TRBJ2-7, with D perhaps TRBD1 (6 bases). V lost 2 bases and J 4 bases, leaving 9 bases between the germline ends. Germline V gives CDR1 SGHAT, CDR2 FQNNGV. This CDR3 is built from 13 residues.

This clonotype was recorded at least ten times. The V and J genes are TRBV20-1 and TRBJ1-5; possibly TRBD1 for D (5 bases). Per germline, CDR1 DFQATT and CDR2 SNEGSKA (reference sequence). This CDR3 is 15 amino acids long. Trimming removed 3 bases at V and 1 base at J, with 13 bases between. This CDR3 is CSASEGLGSNQPQHF. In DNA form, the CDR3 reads TGCAGTGCTAGTGAGGGGCTAGGGAGCAATCAGCCCCAGCATTTT.

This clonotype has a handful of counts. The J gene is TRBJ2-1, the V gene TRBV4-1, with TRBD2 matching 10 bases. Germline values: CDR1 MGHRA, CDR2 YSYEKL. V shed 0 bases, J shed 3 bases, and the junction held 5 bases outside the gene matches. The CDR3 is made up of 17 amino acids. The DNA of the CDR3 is TGCGCCAGCAGCCAAGACCCCGGGACTAGCGTCTACAATGAGCAGTTCTTC. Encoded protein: CASSQDPGTSVYNEQFF.

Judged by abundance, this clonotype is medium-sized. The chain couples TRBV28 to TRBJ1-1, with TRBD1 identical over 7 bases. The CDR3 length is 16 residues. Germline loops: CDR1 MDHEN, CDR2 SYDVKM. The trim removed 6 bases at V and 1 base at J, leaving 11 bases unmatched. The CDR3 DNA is TGTGCCAGCAGGCAACCTCCGGGACAGTCGAACACTGAAGCTTTCTTT. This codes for CASRQPPGQSNTEAFF. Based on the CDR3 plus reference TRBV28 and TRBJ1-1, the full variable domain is DVKVTQSSRYLVKRTGEKVFLECVQDMDHENMFWYRQDPGLGLRLIYFSYDVKMKEKGDIPEGYSVSREKKERFSLILESASTNQTSMYLCASRQPPGQSNTEAFFGQGTRLTVV.

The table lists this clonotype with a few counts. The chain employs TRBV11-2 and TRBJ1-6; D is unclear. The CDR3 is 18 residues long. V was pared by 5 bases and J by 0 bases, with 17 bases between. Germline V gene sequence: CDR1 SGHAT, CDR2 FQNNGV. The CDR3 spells CASSIQGGQSSYNSPLHF. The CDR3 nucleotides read TGTGCCAGCAGCATCCAAGGTGGCCAGAGCTCCTATAATTCACCCCTCCACTTT.

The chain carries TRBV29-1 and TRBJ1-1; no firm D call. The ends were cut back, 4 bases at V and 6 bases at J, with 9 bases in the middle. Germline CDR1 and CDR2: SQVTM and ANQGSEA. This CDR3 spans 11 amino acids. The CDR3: CSVVFRAEAFF. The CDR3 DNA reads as TGCAGCGTTGTTTTTCGGGCTGAAGCTTTCTTT. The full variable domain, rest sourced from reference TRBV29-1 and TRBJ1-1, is SAVISQKPSRDICQRGTSLTIQCQVDSQVTMMFWYRQQPGQSLTLIATANQGSEATYESGFVIDKFPISRPNLTFSTLTVSNMSPEDSSIYLCSVVFRAEAFFGQGTRLTVV.

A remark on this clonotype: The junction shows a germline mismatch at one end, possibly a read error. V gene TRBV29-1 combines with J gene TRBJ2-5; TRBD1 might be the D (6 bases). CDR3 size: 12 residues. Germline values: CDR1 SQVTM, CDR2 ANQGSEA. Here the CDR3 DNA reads TGCAGTTTAGGGGGTAGCGCAGAGACCAAGTACTTC. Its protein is CSLGGSAETKYF.

The CDR3 protein is CSARTGLKFEQYF. The CDR3 bases are TGCAGTGCTAGAACGGGGCTTAAGTTCGAGCAGTATTTT. The V call is TRBV20-1, the J call TRBJ2-3; TRBD1 or TRBD2 may be the D gene (5 bases each). The germline gives CDR1 DFQATT, CDR2 SNEGSKA (reference sequence). Trimming stripped 2 bases from V and 11 bases from J, with 17 bases between. This CDR3 comprises 13 residues.

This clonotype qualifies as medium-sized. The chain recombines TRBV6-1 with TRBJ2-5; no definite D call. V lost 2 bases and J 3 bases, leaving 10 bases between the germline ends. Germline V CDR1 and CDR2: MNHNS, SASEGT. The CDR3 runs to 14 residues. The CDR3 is CASSERLLEETQYF. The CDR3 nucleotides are TGTGCCAGCAGTGAACGGCTTTTGGAAGAGACCCAGTACTTC.

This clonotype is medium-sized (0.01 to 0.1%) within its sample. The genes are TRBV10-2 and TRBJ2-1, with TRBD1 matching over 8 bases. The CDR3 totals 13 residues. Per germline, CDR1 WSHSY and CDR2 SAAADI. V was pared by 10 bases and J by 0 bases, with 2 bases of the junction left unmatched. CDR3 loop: CAIGQGSYNEQFF. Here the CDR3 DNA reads TGCGCCATCGGACAGGGCTCCTACAATGAGCAGTTCTTC.

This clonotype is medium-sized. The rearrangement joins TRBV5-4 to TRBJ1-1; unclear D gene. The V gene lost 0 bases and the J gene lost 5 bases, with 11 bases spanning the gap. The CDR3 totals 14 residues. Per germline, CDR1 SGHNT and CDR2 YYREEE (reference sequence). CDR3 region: CASSLGERVTEAFF. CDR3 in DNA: TGTGCCAGCAGCTTGGGCGAACGGGTAACTGAAGCTTTCTTT. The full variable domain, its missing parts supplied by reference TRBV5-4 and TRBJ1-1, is ETGVTQSPTHLIKTRGQQVTLRCSSQSGHNTVSWYQQALGQGPQFIFQYYREEENGRGNFPPRFSGLQFPNYSSELNVNALELDDSALYLCASSLGERVTEAFFGQGTRLTVV.

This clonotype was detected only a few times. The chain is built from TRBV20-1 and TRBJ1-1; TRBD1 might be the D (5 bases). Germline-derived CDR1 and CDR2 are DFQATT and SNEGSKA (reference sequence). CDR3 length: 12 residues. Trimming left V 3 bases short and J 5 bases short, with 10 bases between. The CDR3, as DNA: TGCAGTGCTAGCAGGGTCCCAACTGAAGCTTTCTTT. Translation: CSASRVPTEAFF.